These T cell receptor beta chains were read from a single sample in a study of graft-versus-host responses after intestinal transplantation. Their cognate antigens are unknown. The table came from immunoSEQ multiplex PCR; TCRdb's copy has only in-frame clones and leaves some out. The table lists about 50,000 clones, about nine tenths of them singletons. The input for sequencing was unstimulated CD4+ T cells sorted from spleen or lymph node cells, taken before transplant. Receptors were obtained from a human donor who was the organ donor for an intestinal transplant. Both conserved end residues are part of each CDR3. Only some rows state a clone size, as once, few, many or a class for expanded clones.

.	TRBV5-1	TRBJ2-1	CASSLRTSSYNEQFF
.	TRBV5-4	TRBJ2-1	CASSLDAVYNEQFF
.	TRBV7-8	TRBJ2-5	CASSLDASGGFGGQETQYF
.	TRBV19	TRBJ1-6	CASRQGAINSPLHF
few	TRBV19	TRBJ1-1	CASSIVGGLNTEAFF
.	TRBV7-2	TRBJ2-7	CASSLARPPPYEQYF
.	TRBV27	TRBJ2-7	CASSFSGVGQQYF
.	TRBV19	TRBJ2-1	CASSIIRLAGAYNEQFF
.	TRBV28	TRBJ2-1	CASTEGLAGVYNEQFF
.	TRBV11-2	TRBJ2-6	CASSLGVSSGANVLTF
.	TRBV6-5	TRBJ2-5	CASSSYRGRETQYF
.	TRBV2	TRBJ1-2	CASSGGRGAYGYTF
.	TRBV13	TRBJ1-6	CASRQGGLTYNSPLHF
.	TRBV5-1	TRBJ2-5	CASSFLAGGPWETQYF
.	TRBV4-1	TRBJ2-5	CASSQDPGTSGRAQYF
.	TRBV4-2	TRBJ2-7	CASSPTVVAPNYEQYF
.	TRBV27	TRBJ2-1	CASRNLAGGPNEQFF
.	TRBV29-1	TRBJ2-1	CSVGRISYNEQFF
.	TRBV18	TRBJ1-5	CASSPAGSLNQPQHF
.	TRBV19	TRBJ1-4	CASSRTVNEKLFF
.	TRBV19	TRBJ2-3	CASSPPPGLAPDTQYF
.	TRBV6-1	TRBJ1-2	CASSVGQNYGYTF
.	TRBV30	TRBJ2-5	CAWSGDVAEKTQYF
.	TRBV6-5	TRBJ1-3	CASRPRSSGNTIYF
.	TRBV27	TRBJ2-3	CASSLSRGTDTQYF
few	TRBV5-5	TRBJ2-6	CASSSEGVSGANVLTF
once	TRBV19	TRBJ2-1	CASSIGLPSGNNEQFF
once	TRBV5-1	TRBJ2-5	CASSLSGISQETQYF
.	TRBV4-1	TRBJ2-1	CASSQDPGRAQEQFF
once	TRBV11-3	TRBJ2-7	CASSFGGTYEQYF
.	TRBV6-5	TRBJ2-3	CAGSPSGTDTQYF
.	TRBV11-2	TRBJ2-5	CASSFTLAGVSETQYF
.	TRBV19	TRBJ1-5	CASSIGVNSALSNQPQHF
.	TRBV15	TRBJ2-3	CATSRDGLAGDTHTDTQYF
.	TRBV4-1	TRBJ2-1	CASSQLGYNEQFF
.	TRBV5-1	TRBJ2-3	CASSSRLAGVTDTQYF
.	TRBV7-6	TRBJ2-1	CASSEPWGNEQFF
.	TRBV7-9	TRBJ2-1	CASSLGGIGYNEQFF